This TCR beta chain is from a study of early T cells in non-severe SARS-CoV-2 infection. Overall study context: From unsorted whole blood, bulk RNA was sequenced, and the chains remained unpaired. Overall study findings and caveats: Sequences matched to VDJdb favored anti-spike CD8 responses, while private and CD4 specificities were missed.

After removal of 5 bases from V and 0 bases from J, the junction contained 7 bases not matched to a gene. The CDR3 runs to 16 residues. Germline lookup yields CDR1 MNHNY and CDR2 SVGAGI (reference sequence). Of note for this clonotype: The antigen remains unidentified.

Unique molecular identifiers were attached to individual cDNA molecules. TCRdb re-called the 5' RACE reads with MiXCR, one entry per CDR3 protein. The sample consists of tens of thousands of distinct CDR3 sequences, 9% to 15% of them appearing once. The specimen sequenced was whole blood. The source is an adult who was a healthcare worker with PCR-confirmed SARS-CoV-2 infection or an uninfected control (not recorded which). This chain joins TRBV6-6 and TRBJ1-3; 7 bases are a match to TRBD1. CDR3 coding DNA: TGTGCCAGCAGTCCGCCGGGACAGAGCTCTGGAAACACCATATATTTT. Protein: CASSPPGQSSGNTIYF.